The clone carrying this T cell receptor beta chain was recorded a few times. No antigen is known for it. The data derive from a study of siplizumab effects on memory and regulatory T cells. General study results and limits: The mapping of alloreactive clones to unstimulated subsets covered only a minor fraction of them. Memory cells seemed less diverse than naive T cells, which seemed major alloresponse contributors.

There are 12 residues in the CDR3. The germline CDR1 and CDR2 sequences are MDHEN and SYDVKM. Trimming shortened V by 5 bases and J by 0 bases, and 3 bases separated the two germline ends. Sequencing used immunoSEQ multiplex PCR; TCRdb keeps in-frame clones, though not all of them. The sample carries about 63,000 clones, 83% recorded once. The sequencing input was memory CD4+ T cells sorted from blood. The TCR sequence derives from a human donor in good health. The rearrangement uses TRBV28 and TRBJ2-3; no clear D gene. The CDR3 nucleotides read TGTGCCAGCAGTGGAAGCACAGATACGCAGTATTTT. It specifies CASSGSTDTQYF.